This paragraph covers one T cell receptor beta chain sequence. Its antigen remains unidentified. Unstimulated Tregs (CD4+CD25+CD127-) and CD4+CD25- non-Tregs were sorted from PBMCs. Germline V gene data show CDR1 as SQVTM and CDR2 as ANQGSEA. This CDR3 is 14 amino acids long. V lost 4 bases to trimming and J lost 1 base, with 13 bases between them. The data belong to a study of Tregs in tolerant kidney transplant recipients. Across the whole study: Recipients received nonmyeloablative bone marrow transplants from related graft donors, with transient mixed chimerism.

Study outcomes and limitations: Findings come from small patient numbers and require larger validation. Donor-specific Treg expansion exceeded global Treg expansion in tolerant patients, suggesting antigen drive.

The table came from immunoSEQ multiplex PCR; TCRdb's copy has only in-frame clones and leaves some out. The sample lists 60,000 to 65,000 clones, 98% occurring once. This TCR came from a human donor who received a combined kidney and bone marrow transplant. The sequencing here drew on Tregs from blood, taken before the transplant. This chain joins TRBV29-1 and TRBJ1-1; unclear D gene. The CDR3 DNA reads as TGCAGCGTTGGTCCAAGAAGAGGGAACACTGAAGCTTTCTTT. Protein: CSVGPRRGNTEAFF.